The 9 T cell receptor beta chains given below trace back to one sample, sequenced in a study of shared clonotypes between healthy human individuals. Assay used: immunoSEQ multiplex PCR; TCRdb lists only in-frame clones, some missing. The table records some 1,400,000 clones, 96% of them present only once. Sequenced input: naive CD4+ T cells sorted from blood. Stated subset: CD45RA+ positively selected. These TCRs come from a man aged 25 to 45 in good health.

The chain employs TRBV18 and TRBJ2-7; D not resolved. Germline V gene lookup returns CDR1 KGHSH and CDR2 LQKENI. The CDR3 length is 13 residues. Trimming removed 6 bases from V and 7 bases from J, with 16 bases in between. The CDR3 spells CASSLERPAEQYF. CDR3 sequence (DNA): TGTGCCAGCTCCCTCGAACGGCCAGCTGAGCAGTACTTC. Full variable domain (outside the CDR3, taken from reference TRBV18 and TRBJ2-7): NAGVMQNPRHLVRRRGQEARLRCSPMKGHSHVYWYRQLPEEGLKFMVYLQKENIIDESGMPKERFSAEFPKEGPSILRIQQVVRGDSAAYFCASSLERPAEQYFGPGTRLTVT.

This clone came up once. In DNA, the CDR3 is TGCGCCAGCAGTGAGTCGGGACTAGCGGGAGGGCCCAACAATGAGCAGTTCTTC. It translates to CASSESGLAGGPNNEQFF. This chain links TRBV10-1 with TRBJ2-1; 16 positions agree with TRBD2. This CDR3 has 18 residues. V lost 0 bases and J lost 5; bases outside the gene matches: 4. Germline CDR1 is WNHNN and CDR2 is SYGVQD (reference sequence).

V is TRBV11-3 and J is TRBJ2-3, with D unclear. V dropped 3 bases and J dropped 0 bases, with 10 bases sitting between them. The germline CDR1 and CDR2 sequences are SGHNT and YENEEA. This CDR3 has 15 residues. The CDR3 DNA sequence: TGTGCCAGCAGCTTGGGAACCTCTAGCACAGATACGCAGTATTTT. This sequence encodes CASSLGTSSTDTQYF. Using reference TRBV11-3 and TRBJ2-3 for the parts outside the CDR3, the full variable domain is EAGVVQSPRYKIIEKKQPVAFWCNPISGHNTLYWYLQNLGQGPELLIRYENEEAVDDSQLPKDRFSAERLKGVDSTLKIQPAELGDSAVYLCASSLGTSSTDTQYFGPGTRLTVL.

The chain recombines TRBV5-4 with TRBJ2-7; 8 bases line up with TRBD1. This CDR3 region has 14 residues. Looked up from germline, CDR1 is SGHNT and CDR2 is YYREEE (reference sequence). Trimming removed 5 bases from V and 5 bases from J; junction bases left unmatched: 9. This CDR3 is CASRKTGVTDEQYF. The CDR3 bases are TGTGCCAGCAGAAAGACAGGGGTGACCGACGAGCAGTACTTC.

The chain is built from TRBV6-4 and TRBJ2-1; D gene ambiguous. V lost 0 bases and J lost 5, with 8 bases in between. Germline-derived CDR1 and CDR2 are MRHNA and SNTAGT. The CDR3 covers 14 residues. CDR3 sequence reads: CASSDSGAHNEQFF. The DNA for the CDR3 is TGTGCCAGCAGTGACTCGGGCGCCCACAATGAGCAGTTCTTC.

With respect to this clone: The identical CDR3 is also encoded by other nucleotide sequences in the sample. V usage is TRBV18 and J usage is TRBJ2-3, with a possible D match to TRBD1 (5 bases). This CDR3 has 15 residues. V was trimmed by 2 bases and J by 2 bases, leaving 11 bases between them. Germline V gene data show CDR1 as KGHSH and CDR2 as LQKENI. The CDR3 is CASSPTGWNTDTQYF. CDR3 nucleotides: TGTGCCAGCTCACCAACAGGTTGGAACACAGATACGCAGTATTTT.

The rearrangement joins TRBV4-1 to TRBJ1-1, with 8 bases lining up with TRBD1. Unmatched junction bases numbered 8, after V lost 1 base and J lost 1 base. This CDR3 is built from 17 residues. Looked up from germline, CDR1 is MGHRA and CDR2 is YSYEKL. The CDR3 spells CASSQVRTGNKNTEAFF. CDR3 nucleotide sequence: TGCGCCAGCAGCCAAGTTCGGACAGGGAATAAGAACACTGAAGCTTTCTTT.

This chain connects TRBV19 to TRBJ2-7; 14 bases line up with TRBD2. After removal of 4 bases from V and 0 bases from J, the junction contained 8 bases not matched to a gene. The CDR3 length is 18 residues. Germline V lookup: CDR1 LNHDA, CDR2 SQIVND (reference sequence). The CDR3: CASSNGLAGGRGSYEQYF. In nucleotides, the CDR3 is TGTGCCAGTAGTAACGGACTAGCGGGAGGACGAGGCTCCTACGAGCAGTACTTC.

This clone was detected only once. This chain joins TRBV5-5 and TRBJ1-1; 7 bases align to TRBD1. The CDR3 totals 13 residues. Trimming removed 4 bases from V and 7 bases from J; junction bases left unmatched: 7. Germline V gene lookup returns CDR1 SGHKS and CDR2 YYEKEE (reference sequence). The CDR3 bases are TGTGCCAGCAGCCTACCGACAGGGTATGAAGCTTTCTTT. Translated: CASSLPTGYEAFF.